This TCR beta chain was recovered during a study of CD8 T cells in ankylosing spondylitis (dated by TCRdb to about 2017). Concerning the study at large: T cell receptor beta repertoires were profiled in healthy donors and ankylosing spondylitis patients so that disease-linked TCR variants could be found. Peripheral blood was sampled, and synovial fluid was additionally collected from ankylosing spondylitis patients. In total, the full study cohort was made up of roughly 110 healthy donors and approximately 24 ankylosing spondylitis patients.

The sequencer was an Illumina HiSeq 2500. TCR beta libraries were prepared by quantitative 5'-RACE with molecular barcodes. As for the original processing: Disease-linked TCR variants were identified with a new computational method built on a probabilistic model of VDJ rearrangement. The public reads were reanalyzed by TCRdb: fastp trimming at Q25, MiXCR alignment, in-frame beta chains only. Rows with one shared CDR3 protein collapse into an entry with the most common genes and DNA. TCRdb, not the original authors, processed these V and J calls. This sample comprises some 200,000 distinct CDR3 sequences, 13% of them detected only once. The ten largest clones capture more than 15% of the sample. The full study reports these points: A CD8+ phenotype was shown by the disease-linked clones, which were found at relatively low frequencies in peripheral blood. Some TCR beta motif variants had previously been reported in synovial fluid and blood of reactive arthritis patients, which suggested common disease-initiation mechanisms. A TCR beta motif of fewer than 10 highly homologous amino acid variants appeared characteristic of blood from ankylosing spondylitis patients. According to the report, matched synovial fluid samples from ankylosing spondylitis patients were significantly enriched for the disease-linked clones.

This clonotype has only one observation. There is no known antigen for this receptor. Base quality data are lacking; no much larger clone is found one base away. One read provides weak support. The TCR was taken from a male donor with ankylosing spondylitis or in good health (not recorded which). The specimen sequenced was blood, either unsorted or a sorted T cell fraction (not recorded which).

The CDR3 protein is CAISESQTSTDTQYF. The base sequence is TGTGCCATCAGTGAGTCGCAGACTAGCACAGATACGCAGTATTTT. Rearrangement joined TRBV10-3 to TRBJ2-3; the D gene cannot be resolved reliably. The CDR3 measures 15 amino acids from cysteine to phenylalanine. Only the CDR3 DNA is retained, 45 bases long and in frame from the first base. V and J lose 0 bases and 0 bases, and a span of 7 bases separates them. According to the germline V gene, CDR1 reads ENHRY and CDR2 reads SYGVKD.